These 3 T cell receptor beta chains share one sample of origin, sequenced in a study of glioma-infiltrating T cells. TCR alpha and beta CDR3 regions were amplified from RNA using iRepertoire nested multiplex PCR. TCRdb ran MiXCR on the multiplex PCR reads and lists one entry per CDR3 protein. Of more than 110,000 distinct CDR3 sequences in the sample, roughly two fifths were seen once. Sample: glioma tissue, nonneoplastic brain tissue, or PBMCs (not recorded which). These TCRs come from a human donor with low-grade glioma or glioblastoma, undergoing nonglioma brain surgery, or in good health (not recorded which).

CDR3 bases: TGTGCCAGCAGTACGGGGGACAGGGGAGAGACCCAGTACTTC. Its translation is CASSTGDRGETQYF. This chain uses TRBV12-3 or TRBV12-4 with TRBJ2-5; 10 nucleotides align to TRBD1. This CDR3 is 14 amino acids long. V lost 5 bases and J lost 4; bases outside the gene matches: 4.

A few counts support this clonotype. This CDR3 is CASRSIPTSGVTDTQYF. The DNA for the CDR3 is TGTGCCAGCAGATCCATTCCGACTAGCGGGGTTACAGATACGCAGTATTTT. The gene calls are TRBV6-2 or TRBV6-3 and TRBJ2-3, with 11 bases aligning to TRBD2. Germline V gene lookup returns CDR1 MNHEY and CDR2 SVGEGT. Trimming removed 6 bases from V and 3 bases from J; junction bases left unmatched: 11. This CDR3 spans 17 amino acids.

Only a few counts were recorded for this clonotype. The rearrangement joins TRBV25-1 to TRBJ2-1, with D perhaps TRBD1 (5 bases). Germline V gene lookup returns CDR1 MGHDK and CDR2 SYGVNS. The CDR3 length is 14 residues. The germline V and J ends were trimmed by 3 bases and 5 bases, with 11 bases remaining between them. The CDR3 region has the DNA TGTGCCAGCAGTGATTTACTGACAGACAATGAGCAGTTCTTC. Protein product: CASSDLLTDNEQFF.